This T cell receptor (beta chain) was identified during a study of blood T cells in healthy people across ages. Study-wide results and limits: Nothing was known about donor CMV status, and this possibly confounded expanded clonotype changes. Roughly linear age-related decline in beta diversity appeared, significant by age approximately 43. Estimates of total diversity, which came from one million sequenced T cells, were considered to be underestimates.

In its sample, this clonotype was seen a few times. Its antigen is not identified. The CDR3 runs 15 residues. Trimming took 0 bases from V and 11 from J, leaving 19 bases between them. Germline CDR1 is SEHNR and CDR2 is FQNEAQ (reference sequence). Primed by a sample-barcoded 5' primer and a J-beta primer mix, a second PCR proceeded for 7 to 11 cycles. TCRdb analysed the 5' RACE reads with MiXCR anew, one entry per CDR3 protein. The table lists hundreds of thousands of distinct CDR3 sequences, about 34% of them singletons. The chain carries TRBV7-9 and TRBJ2-5, with TRBD2 as a possible D gene (6 bases). The sequencing input was blood. The origin of this receptor is a man between 18 and 35 years old in good health. The CDR3 sequence: CASSLAGGDYNEQYF. In DNA, the CDR3 is TGTGCCAGCAGCTTAGCGGGGGGAGACTACAATGAGCAGTACTTC. The full variable domain, in which reference TRBV7-9 and TRBJ2-5 provide the parts outside the CDR3, is DTGVSQNPRHKITKRGQNVTFRCDPISEHNRLYWYRQTLGQGPEFLTYFQNEAQLEKSRLLSDRFSAERPKGSFSTLEIQRTEQGDSAMYLCASSLAGGDYNEQYFGPGTRLLVL.